Listed below are T cell receptor beta chains from one sample, sequenced in a study of OX40 agonist ivuxolimab in advanced cancers. TCRdb keeps only in-frame clones here, not all; method: immunoSEQ multiplex PCR. Among 97,000 or so clones listed, 90% were seen once. Sequencing was performed on CD4+ or CD8+ T cells sorted from blood, taken in a trial of the OX40 agonist ivuxolimab. The receptors originated from an adult with an advanced solid tumor such as melanoma, head and neck, liver or kidney cancer. The CDR3 runs from the conserved cysteine through the conserved F or W. D genes are given only for firm matches. The size field is filled for only some rows; it gives once, few, many or a size class.

size: NA; J: TRBJ2-7; V: TRBV4-2; D: TRBD2; length: 16; CDR3: CASSPTGGLADYEQYF; DNA: TGTGCCAGCAGCCCAACAGGGGGACTAGCGGACTACGAGCAGTACTTC
size: NA; J: TRBJ2-3; V: TRBV19; D: TRBD1; length: 17; CDR3: CASRRLGTGTHTDTQYF; DNA: TGTGCCAGTAGGCGACTCGGGACAGGGACTCACACAGATACGCAGTATTTT
size: NA; J: TRBJ2-7; V: TRBV5-1; D: TRBD1; length: 13; CDR3: CASRGQLDYEQYF; DNA: TGCGCCAGCAGGGGACAGTTAGACTACGAGCAGTACTTC
size: NA; J: TRBJ2-2; V: TRBV6-5; D: NA; length: 16; CDR3: CASSFRQFSNTGELFF; DNA: TGTGCCAGCAGTTTTCGGCAGTTTTCGAACACCGGGGAGCTGTTTTTT
size: once; J: TRBJ2-1; V: TRBV30; D: TRBD2; length: 14; CDR3: CAWSDASGGYEQFF; DNA: TGTGCCTGGAGTGATGCTAGCGGGGGATATGAGCAGTTCTTC
size: NA; J: TRBJ2-3; V: TRBV4-2; D: NA; length: 15; CDR3: CASSQGAASTDTQYF; DNA: TGTGCCAGCAGCCAAGGGGCGGCTAGCACAGATACGCAGTATTTT
size: NA; J: TRBJ1-1; V: TRBV14; D: TRBD1; length: 15; CDR3: CASSLAPGQGTEAFF; DNA: TGTGCCAGCAGCCTCGCGCCGGGACAGGGAACTGAAGCTTTCTTT
size: NA; J: TRBJ2-7; V: TRBV19; D: TRBD1; length: 14; CDR3: CASSIDRGNYEQYF; DNA: TGTGCCAGTAGTATAGACAGGGGGAACTACGAGCAGTACTTC
size: NA; J: TRBJ1-1; V: TRBV6-5; D: NA; length: 14; CDR3: CASRPDRLNTEAFF; DNA: TGTGCCAGCAGGCCCGACAGACTGAACACTGAAGCTTTCTTT
size: NA; J: TRBJ2-2; V: TRBV13; D: TRBD1; length: 18; CDR3: CASSRQKAGGWDTGELFF; DNA: TGTGCCAGCAGCCGACAGAAAGCAGGGGGCTGGGACACCGGGGAGCTGTTTTTT
size: NA; J: TRBJ2-1; V: TRBV6-5; D: TRBD1; length: 15; CDR3: CASSPPGQGKGEQFF; DNA: TGTGCCAGCAGTCCGCCGGGACAGGGGAAGGGTGAGCAGTTCTTC